These 26 T cell receptor beta chains originate from one sample sequenced in a study of cytomegalovirus exposure and HLA in healthy donors. In the PCR, 60 Vbeta and 13 Jbeta primers were used. Measured with immunoSEQ multiplex PCR; TCRdb has only the in-frame clones, and not every one. The sample holds roughly 100,000 clones, about 70% seen once. The material sequenced was PBMCs. These receptor sequences come from a woman between 40 and 55 years old in good health and CMV-seronegative.

V gene TRBV28 combines with J gene TRBJ2-4; no reliable D call. The V and J ends lost 1 base and 0 bases respectively, with 4 bases between them. The length of the CDR3 is 14 residues. In germline, CDR1 is MDHEN, CDR2 SYDVKM. The CDR3 DNA sequence: TGTGCCAGCAGTTTATCCGTAGCCAAAAACATTCAGTACTTC. Its translation is CASSLSVAKNIQYF.

This rearrangement joins TRBV19 to TRBJ2-7, with 11 bases aligning to TRBD2. With 9 bases clipped from V and 2 bases from J, the junction kept 6 bases outside the gene matches. CDR1 is LNHDA and CDR2 is SQIVND in the germline V gene (reference sequence). This CDR3 is built from 14 residues. In DNA form, the CDR3 reads TGTGCCAGCACAGGGACTAGCGGCCCCTACGAGCAGTACTTC. Its protein is CASTGTSGPYEQYF. The variable domain in full, with the rest retrieved from reference TRBV19 and TRBJ2-7, is DGGITQSPKYLFRKEGQNVTLSCEQNLNHDAMYWYRQDPGQGLRLIYYSQIVNDFQKGDIAEGYSVSREKKESFPLTVTSAQKNPTAFYLCASTGTSGPYEQYFGPGTRLTVT.

As DNA, the CDR3 is TGTGCCAGCTCACCAGAATTTGGGTTGAGAGGGGGCGAGCAGTACTTC. Translation: CASSPEFGLRGGEQYF. The chain uses TRBV18 and TRBJ2-7, with a possible D match to TRBD1 (6 bases). The CDR3 sequence is 16 residues long. CDR1 and CDR2 from the germline V gene are KGHSH and LQKENI. V gave up 2 bases and J gave up 6 bases, with 20 bases separating them. Using reference TRBV18 and TRBJ2-7 for the parts outside the CDR3, the full variable domain is NAGVMQNPRHLVRRRGQEARLRCSPMKGHSHVYWYRQLPEEGLKFMVYLQKENIIDESGMPKERFSAEFPKEGPSILRIQQVVRGDSAAYFCASSPEFGLRGGEQYFGPGTRLTVT.

This clone was counted a single time. The V call is TRBV19, the J call TRBJ2-1; possibly TRBD1 for D (6 bases). Trimming removed 0 bases from V and 8 bases from J, with 11 bases in between. The CDR3 is 14 amino acids. Germline V gives CDR1 LNHDA, CDR2 SQIVND (reference sequence). In DNA form, the CDR3 reads TGTGCCAGTAGTATAGACCGGGCAGGGGATGAGCAGTTCTTC. As protein: CASSIDRAGDEQFF. The full variable domain, in which reference TRBV19 and TRBJ2-1 provide the parts outside the CDR3, is DGGITQSPKYLFRKEGQNVTLSCEQNLNHDAMYWYRQDPGQGLRLIYYSQIVNDFQKGDIAEGYSVSREKKESFPLTVTSAQKNPTAFYLCASSIDRAGDEQFFGPGTRLTVL.

This clone has just a few counts. The chain recombines TRBV18 with TRBJ2-7, with TRBD2 matching 10 bases. The V gene's germline CDR1 is KGHSH and CDR2 LQKENI. This CDR3 has 15 residues. V was pared by 3 bases and J by 3 bases, with 5 bases of the junction left unmatched. The CDR3 region is CASSPPGLADYEQYF. The CDR3 DNA sequence: TGTGCCAGCTCACCCCCCGGACTAGCGGACTACGAGCAGTACTTC.

The chain carries TRBV27 and TRBJ2-7; 10 positions agree with TRBD1. V was pared by 6 bases and J by 2 bases, with 13 bases of the junction left unmatched. Per the germline V gene, CDR1 is MNHEY and CDR2 is SMNVEV (reference sequence). CDR3 size: 17 residues. CDR3 amino acids: CASSLRRDRGPAYEQYF. In DNA, the CDR3 is TGTGCCAGCAGCCTCCGCCGGGACAGGGGACCGGCCTACGAGCAGTACTTC.

This rearrangement joins TRBV7-3 to TRBJ2-5; 8 nucleotides line up with TRBD1. Germline V gives CDR1 SGHTA, CDR2 FQGTGA. This CDR3 has 14 residues. The V segment lost 4 bases and the J segment 1 base; nucleotides outside the gene matches: 2. The CDR3 loop reads CASSSDRGQETQYF. DNA of the CDR3: TGTGCCAGCAGCTCTGACAGGGGCCAAGAGACCCAGTACTTC.

This chain connects TRBV25-1 to TRBJ2-5; TRBD1 matches 11 bases. The DNA end favors TRBJ2-7, so the J call may be wrong. Germline V gene data show CDR1 as MGHDK and CDR2 as SYGVNS. The CDR3 is 15 residues long. The CDR3 sequence is CASSPRDRGSDEQYF. In nucleotides, the CDR3 is TGTGCCAGCAGTCCTCGGGACAGGGGGTCGGACGAGCAGTACTTC.

This clone was counted once. The chain recombines TRBV19 with TRBJ1-2; D may be TRBD1 (6 bases). From germline, CDR1 is LNHDA and CDR2 SQIVND (reference sequence). V dropped 6 bases and J dropped 3 bases, with 14 bases sitting between them. The CDR3 contains 14 residues. The CDR3 here is CASREQGRDYGYTF. DNA of the CDR3: TGTGCCAGTAGGGAACAGGGTCGGGACTATGGCTACACCTTC.

This chain joins TRBV29-1 and TRBJ2-7, with D perhaps TRBD2 (5 bases). The germline V gene encodes CDR1 SQVTM and CDR2 ANQGSEA. V shed 4 bases and J shed 2 bases, with 6 bases lying between them. This CDR3 region has 11 residues. The CDR3 DNA reads as TGCAGCGTTGTGCGGGCCTACGAGCAGTACTTC. It translates to CSVVRAYEQYF.

This clone was counted between two and nine times. This chain uses TRBV27 with TRBJ2-5; TRBD2 matches 7 bases. The CDR3 runs 17 residues. V shed 5 bases, J shed 3 bases, and the junction held 15 bases outside the gene matches. The germline CDR1 and CDR2 sequences are MNHEY and SMNVEV (reference sequence). CDR3 residues: CASSPPGLGGSKETQYF. CDR3 nucleotide sequence: TGTGCCAGCAGTCCTCCGGGGTTGGGCGGGAGCAAAGAGACCCAGTACTTC.

The chain carries TRBV7-6 and TRBJ1-1; D not certain. Germline CDR1 and CDR2: SGHVS and FNYEAQ. This CDR3 has 12 amino acids. Trimming cost V 5 bases and J 11 bases, with 15 bases left between them. CDR3 bases: TGTGCCAGCAGCCCTCCCGGAGGTAGGGCTTTCTTT. Amino acid sequence: CASSPPGGRAFF.

The J gene is TRBJ2-7, the V gene TRBV19, with 11 bases matching TRBD1. CDR3 length equals 14 residues. CDR1 is LNHDA and CDR2 is SQIVND in the germline V gene (reference sequence). The V and J ends lost 6 bases and 6 bases, in that order; junction bases with no gene match: 7. The CDR3 reads CASRHGQGAGEQYF. The DNA for the CDR3 is TGTGCCAGTAGACACGGACAGGGGGCTGGCGAGCAGTACTTC.

V gene TRBV6-1 combines with J gene TRBJ2-7; the match to TRBD1 covers 8 bases. The CDR3 sequence is 15 residues long. V was pared by 1 base and J by 1 base, with 3 bases of the junction left unmatched. Germline CDR1 and CDR2: MNHNS and SASEGT. CDR3 region: CASSEVWTGSYEQYF. DNA of the CDR3: TGTGCCAGCAGTGAAGTCTGGACAGGGTCCTACGAGCAGTACTTC.

This clone turned up a few times. The V call is TRBV15, the J call TRBJ1-2; the D gene is possibly TRBD1 (5 bases). Germline V CDR1 and CDR2: LNHNV, YYDKDF (reference sequence). The V end was cut by 5 bases, the J end by 6 bases, with 13 bases between. The CDR3 is 13 amino acids. CDR3 loop: CATSAREGDGYTF. CDR3 coding DNA: TGTGCCACCAGCGCCAGGGAGGGAGATGGCTACACCTTC. Full variable domain (outside the CDR3, taken from reference TRBV15 and TRBJ1-2): DAMVIQNPRYQVTQFGKPVTLSCSQTLNHNVMYWYQQKSSQAPKLLFHYYDKDFNNEADTPDNFQSRRPNTSFCFLDIRSPGLGDTAMYLCATSAREGDGYTFGSGTRLTVV.

This chain connects TRBV5-1 to TRBJ2-1; D may be TRBD2 (6 bases). The CDR3 spans 13 residues. The ends were cut back, 2 bases at V and 9 bases at J, with 12 bases in the middle. Germline V gives CDR1 SGHRS, CDR2 YFSETQ. The CDR3 region has the DNA TGCGCCAGCAGCTTAGGTAGGGGAGGTGAGCAGTTCTTC. Its translation: CASSLGRGGEQFF.

This chain uses TRBV7-2 with TRBJ1-5; tentative D call: TRBD1 (5 bases). Germline CDR1 reads SGHTA; CDR2 reads FQGNSA. Trimming cost V 8 bases and J 3 bases, with 14 bases left between them. This CDR3 contains 14 residues. The CDR3 bases are TGTGCCAGCGCCCCAGGGTATGACAATCAGCCCCAGCATTTT. Translated: CASAPGYDNQPQHF.

This chain links TRBV2 with TRBJ1-2; D call uncertain. Trimming cost V 0 bases and J 5 bases, with 13 bases left between them. The germline gives CDR1 SNHLY, CDR2 FYNNEI. This CDR3 is 15 amino acids long. In DNA, the CDR3 is TGTGCCAGCAGTGAAGCGCTTGTCAGTTCTTATGGCTACACCTTC. Translating it yields CASSEALVSSYGYTF. Full variable domain (outside the CDR3, taken from reference TRBV2 and TRBJ1-2): EPEVTQTPSHQVTQMGQEVILRCVPISNHLYFYWYRQILGQKVEFLVSFYNNEISEKSEIFDDQFSVERPDGSNFTLKIRSTKLEDSAMYFCASSEALVSSYGYTFGSGTRLTVV.

This chain links TRBV5-4 with TRBJ1-4; TRBD1 aligns across 7 bases. V dropped 3 bases and J dropped 0; count of bases not matched to a gene: 8. Germline CDR1 reads SGHNT; CDR2 reads YYREEE (reference sequence). This CDR3 comprises 17 residues. CDR3 sequence (DNA): TGTGCCAGCAGCTCCCGACAGGGACCTGCAACTAATGAAAAACTGTTTTTT. This encodes CASSSRQGPATNEKLFF.

In its sample, this clone was seen a few times. This chain uses TRBV27 with TRBJ2-7, with 10 positions matching TRBD1. This CDR3 contains 15 residues. Trimming removed 6 bases from V and 4 bases from J; junction bases left unmatched: 9. CDR1 and CDR2 from the germline V gene are MNHEY and SMNVEV (reference sequence). This CDR3 reads CASSRPGQGTYEQYF. CDR3 sequence (DNA): TGTGCCAGCAGCCGACCGGGACAGGGGACTTACGAGCAGTACTTC.

The rearrangement uses TRBV9 and TRBJ2-6; tentative D call: TRBD1 (6 bases). The CDR3 runs 17 residues. The germline gives CDR1 SGDLS, CDR2 YYNGEE. V was pared by 3 bases and J by 0 bases, with 13 bases between. The CDR3 loop reads CASSAGHQRSGANVLTF. The CDR3, as DNA: TGTGCCAGCAGCGCGGGACACCAGCGCTCTGGGGCCAACGTCCTGACTTTC. Supplemented by reference TRBV9 and TRBJ2-6, the full variable domain reads DSGVTQTPKHLITATGQRVTLRCSPRSGDLSVYWYQQSLDQGLQFLIQYYNGEERAKGNILERFSAQQFPDLHSELNLSSLELGDSALYFCASSAGHQRSGANVLTFGAGSRLTVL.

This clone was observed a few times. This chain uses TRBV7-9 with TRBJ2-7; 9 bases match TRBD1. The CDR3 consists of 15 residues. Unmatched junction bases numbered 10, after V lost 5 bases and J lost 5 bases. CDR1 is SEHNR and CDR2 is FQNEAQ in the germline V gene (reference sequence). CDR3 coding DNA: TGTGCCAGCAGCCCCAGGACAGGGGCCATGAACGAGCAGTACTTC. Amino acid sequence: CASSPRTGAMNEQYF.

The chain is built from TRBV19 and TRBJ1-1; 9 bases map to TRBD1. Germline assignment: CDR1 LNHDA and CDR2 SQIVND (reference sequence). V was clipped by 1 base and J by 7 bases; unmatched bases: 7. There are 15 residues in the CDR3. CDR3 residues: CASSIAGQGMNEAFF. CDR3 sequence (DNA): TGTGCCAGTAGTATAGCCGGACAGGGGATGAATGAAGCTTTCTTT.

The sample holds a few counts of this clone. The chain is built from TRBV11-2 and TRBJ2-7, with TRBD2 matching over 8 bases. Germline V gene sequence: CDR1 SGHAT, CDR2 FQNNGV. V gave up 1 base and J gave up 2 bases; unmatched junction bases: 7. This CDR3 has 16 residues. The CDR3 nucleotides read TGTGCCAGCAGCTTAGCGGTCAGCGGGAGCACCTACGAGCAGTACTTC. Protein: CASSLAVSGSTYEQYF.

The chain is built from TRBV5-1 and TRBJ2-3; D remains ambiguous. With 2 bases removed from V and 6 bases from J, the gap between germline ends came to 10 bases. This CDR3 is built from 13 residues. Germline CDR1 is SGHRS and CDR2 is YFSETQ. This CDR3 is CASSFDNGDTQYF. Here the CDR3 DNA reads TGCGCCAGCAGCTTTGACAATGGCGATACGCAGTATTTT.

The chain recombines TRBV5-5 with TRBJ2-7; TRBD1 matches at 9 bases. Trimming cost V 4 bases and J 3 bases; bases outside gene matches: 8. The length of the CDR3 is 15 residues. Germline V gene lookup returns CDR1 SGHKS and CDR2 YYEKEE (reference sequence). CDR3 loop: CASSPWDRAIYEQYF. In DNA form, the CDR3 reads TGTGCCAGCAGCCCTTGGGACAGGGCGATCTACGAGCAGTACTTC. The full variable domain, in which reference TRBV5-5 and TRBJ2-7 provide the parts outside the CDR3, is DAGVTQSPTHLIKTRGQQVTLRCSPISGHKSVSWYQQVLGQGPQFIFQYYEKEERGRGNFPDRFSARQFPNYSSELNVNALLLGDSALYLCASSPWDRAIYEQYFGPGTRLTVT.